A selection of T cell receptor beta chains follows, all from one sample in a study of T cell repertoires in cytomegalovirus infection. For these receptors, no antigen is known. TCRdb ran MiXCR on the reads and lists one entry per CDR3 protein. In the table there are roughly 180,000 distinct CDR3 sequences, roughly 22% of which are singletons. Here the sequenced sample was CD8+ T cells from cultured PBMCs, taken from culture after CMV antigen stimulation. Receptors originate from a human donor in good health (CMV status not recorded). Some clones in this sample may be carry-over from other donors' samples. Both conserved end residues are part of each CDR3. A D gene is named only where the DNA matches it firmly. Expanded clones get a size class; other rows say once, few or many, or leave the size out.

j_gene	abundance	v_gene	d_gene	CDR3aa	CDR3nt
TRBJ1-1	many	TRBV7-2	NA	CASSLFQNTEAFF	TGTGCCAGCAGCTTATTCCAGAACACTGAAGCTTTCTTT
TRBJ1-5	NA	TRBV7-9	NA	CGVGVNQPQHF	TGTGGGGTGGGGGTCAATCAGCCCCAGCATTTT
TRBJ1-2	few	TRBV5-1	NA	CASSEEGGYGYTF	TGCGCCAGCAGCGAGGAGGGCGGCTATGGCTACACCTTC
TRBJ2-7	few	TRBV9	NA	CASSPGGSEQYF	TGTGCCAGCAGCCCCGGAGGGAGCGAGCAGTACTTC
TRBJ1-3	NA	TRBV7-2	NA	CASSSPSGGVGNTIYF	TGTGCCAGCAGCTCCCCGTCCGGTGGAGTTGGAAACACCATATATTTT
TRBJ1-1	few	TRBV10-3	NA	CAISDAGVTEAFF	TGTGCCATCAGTGACGCAGGGGTCACTGAAGCTTTCTTT
TRBJ2-7	few	TRBV29-1	NA	CSVVTVSYEQYF	TGCAGCGTTGTAACAGTCTCCTACGAGCAGTACTTC
TRBJ1-5	NA	TRBV6-1	NA	CASSDASPKINQPQHF	TGTGCCAGCAGTGATGCGTCGCCAAAGATCAATCAGCCCCAGCATTTT
TRBJ1-1	NA	TRBV6-6	TRBD1	CASSPRPGQMNTEAFF	TGTGCCAGCAGTCCCAGACCGGGACAGATGAACACTGAAGCTTTCTTT
TRBJ1-5	NA	TRBV7-9	NA	CASSPLGRGGNQPQHF	TGTGCCAGCAGCCCCTTGGGGAGGGGAGGCAATCAGCCCCAGCATTTT
TRBJ1-1	many	TRBV7-2	TRBD1	CASSLQGVLEAFF	TGTGCCAGCAGTTTACAGGGGGTCTTGGAAGCTTTCTTT
TRBJ1-1	few	TRBV14	TRBD1	CASSRTGRGTEAFF	TGTGCCAGCAGCCGGACAGGTCGGGGCACTGAAGCTTTCTTT
TRBJ2-3	once	TRBV5-1	NA	CASSTGTVTDTQYF	TGCGCCAGCAGCACCGGGACGGTCACAGATACGCAGTATTTT
TRBJ1-4	few	TRBV7-2	NA	CASSSEVGRLNEKLFF	TGTGCCAGCAGCTCCGAGGTTGGGAGACTTAATGAAAAACTGTTTTTT
TRBJ2-7	few	TRBV7-9	NA	CASSYPIGGSGSSYEQYF	TGTGCCAGCAGCTACCCGATTGGGGGAAGTGGAAGCTCCTACGAGCAGTACTTC
TRBJ2-7	NA	TRBV15	NA	CATSSQITGCCEQYF	TGTGCCACCAGCAGCCAAATTACAGGGTGCTGCGAGCAGTACTTC
TRBJ1-3	few	TRBV12-3/TRBV12-4	NA	CASTSGGGNTIYF	TGTGCCAGCACGTCAGGAGGAGGAAACACCATATATTTT
TRBJ2-7	NA	TRBV28	NA	CASSQPDVPYEQYF	TGTGCCAGCAGTCAACCCGACGTACCCTACGAGCAGTACTTC
TRBJ2-6	few	TRBV7-9	NA	CASKLLQGTGANVLTF	TGTGCCAGCAAACTCTTGCAGGGGACTGGGGCCAACGTCCTGACTTTC
TRBJ1-6	few	TRBV4-1	NA	CASSQDRGRNSPLHF	TGCGCCAGCAGCCAAGATCGGGGGCGGAATTCACCCCTCCACTTT
TRBJ2-5	NA	TRBV10-3	TRBD1	CAIMEPDRGKETQYF	TGTGCCATTATGGAACCGGACAGGGGTAAAGAGACCCAGTACTTC
TRBJ2-7	many	TRBV20-1	TRBD1	CSARKIGQGESYEQYF	TGCAGTGCTAGAAAGATCGGGCAGGGGGAATCCTACGAGCAGTACTTC
TRBJ2-7	once	TRBV11-1	NA	CASSSSGGRSSYEQYF	TGTGCCAGCAGCTCTTCAGGGGGGAGAAGCTCCTACGAGCAGTACTTC
TRBJ1-2	NA	TRBV7-8	NA	CASSLARSIMFYGYTF	TGTGCCAGCAGCTTAGCGCGGAGCATAATGTTCTATGGCTACACCTTC
TRBJ2-5	few	TRBV7-2	NA	CASSWVRTGETQYF	TGTGCCAGCAGCTGGGTCCGCACGGGGGAGACCCAGTACTTC
TRBJ1-4	few	TRBV7-9	NA	CASSLVVTIATNEKLFF	TGTGCCAGCAGCTTAGTAGTGACCATTGCAACTAATGAAAAACTGTTTTTT
TRBJ1-5	NA	TRBV6-6	NA	CASSHNINQPQHF	TGTGCCAGCAGTCATAATATAAATCAGCCCCAGCATTTT
TRBJ2-1	NA	TRBV20-1	NA	CSARGERLGTRYNEQFF	TGCAGTGCTAGAGGGGAAAGGCTAGGGACTCGCTACAATGAGCAGTTCTTC
TRBJ2-6	few	TRBV4-1	NA	CASSPPGSGANVLTF	TGCGCCAGCAGCCCCCCAGGCTCTGGGGCCAACGTCCTGACTTTC
TRBJ2-7	NA	TRBV6-1	NA	CASKEAGLYEQYF	TGTGCCAGCAAAGAGGCAGGGCTCTACGAGCAGTACTTC
TRBJ1-3	NA	TRBV6-1	NA	CASSGEENSGNTIYF	TGTGCCAGCAGTGGCGAGGAGAACTCTGGAAACACCATATATTTT
TRBJ2-1	few	TRBV6-5	NA	CASSYGETYNEQFF	TGTGCCAGCAGTTACGGGGAAACCTACAATGAGCAGTTCTTC
TRBJ1-4	few	TRBV11-2	NA	CASSLGSSGEKLFF	TGTGCCAGCAGCTTAGGGAGTAGCGGTGAAAAACTGTTTTTT
TRBJ2-5	NA	TRBV7-6	NA	CASSLVRGESQETQYF	TGTGCCAGCAGCTTAGTGAGGGGAGAGTCCCAAGAGACCCAGTACTTC
TRBJ1-5	few	TRBV6-2/TRBV6-3	TRBD1	CASSYRPGQGWQPQHF	TGTGCCAGCAGTTACCGACCAGGACAGGGATGGCAGCCCCAGCATTTT
TRBJ1-4	NA	TRBV7-9	NA	CASSRLRNEKLFF	TGTGCCAGCAGCAGACTGCGTAATGAAAAACTGTTTTTT
TRBJ2-2	few	TRBV6-2/TRBV6-3	NA	CASSYSWEAGELFF	TGTGCCAGCAGTTACTCGTGGGAGGCCGGGGAGCTGTTTTTT
TRBJ1-1	few	TRBV7-2	NA	CASSLGGRTEAFF	TGTGCCAGCAGCTTAGGGGGTCGAACTGAAGCTTTCTTT
TRBJ2-5	few	TRBV12-3/TRBV12-4	TRBD2	CASSLGTSGPWYQETQYF	TGTGCCAGCAGTCTCGGGACTAGCGGTCCTTGGTACCAAGAGACCCAGTACTTC
TRBJ1-6	NA	TRBV5-6	NA	CASSSREAGSYNSPLHF	TGTGCCAGCAGCTCTCGTGAGGCCGGCTCCTATAATTCACCCCTCCACTTT
TRBJ1-2	NA	TRBV7-8	NA	CASSSRDFQGYTF	TGTGCCAGCAGCTCACGGGACTTTCAAGGCTACACCTTC
TRBJ2-1	few	TRBV24-1	TRBD1	CATSDRGDRSEQFF	TGTGCCACCAGTGATCGTGGGGACAGGAGTGAGCAGTTCTTC
TRBJ1-1	few	TRBV4-1	NA	CASSQGTATEAFF	TGCGCCAGCAGCCAAGGGACTGCTACTGAAGCTTTCTTT